This T cell receptor beta chain was sequenced for a study of T-cell reconstitution after alpha-beta-depleted transplantation in children. Trimming stripped 4 bases from V and 10 bases from J, with 8 bases between. In germline, CDR1 is SGHAT, CDR2 FQNNGV. The CDR3 length is 11 residues. For TCRbeta, the library was prepared with unique molecular identifiers. TCRdb recomputed calls from the PCR reads with MiXCR, one row per CDR3 protein. Here the sample spans 190,000 or so distinct CDR3 sequences, about 15% being singletons. This clonotype was detected ten times or more. J is TRBJ2-1 and V is TRBV11-2; D remains unclear. This material consisted of PBMCs from the stem cell graft donor, taken from the stem cell graft. The clonotype was recovered from a human donor who donated a stem cell graft to a child with acute lymphoblastic leukemia. As DNA, the CDR3 is TGTGCCAGCAGCTCGACCTCCGAGCAGTTCTTC. Translated: CASSSTSEQFF.